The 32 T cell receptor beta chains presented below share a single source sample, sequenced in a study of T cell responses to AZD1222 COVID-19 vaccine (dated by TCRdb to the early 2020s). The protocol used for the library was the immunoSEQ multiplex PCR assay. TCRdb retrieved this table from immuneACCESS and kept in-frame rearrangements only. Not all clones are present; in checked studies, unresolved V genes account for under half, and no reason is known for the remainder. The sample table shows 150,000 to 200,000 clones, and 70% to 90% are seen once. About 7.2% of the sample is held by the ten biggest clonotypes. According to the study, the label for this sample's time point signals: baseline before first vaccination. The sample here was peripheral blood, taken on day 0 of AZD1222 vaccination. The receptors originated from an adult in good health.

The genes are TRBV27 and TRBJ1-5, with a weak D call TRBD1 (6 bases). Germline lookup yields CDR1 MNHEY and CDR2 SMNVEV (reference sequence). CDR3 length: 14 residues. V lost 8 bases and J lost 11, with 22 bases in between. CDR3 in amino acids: CASPQRTARRTQHF. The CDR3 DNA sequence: TGTGCCAGCCCTCAGCGGACAGCGAGGAGGACCCAGCATTTT.

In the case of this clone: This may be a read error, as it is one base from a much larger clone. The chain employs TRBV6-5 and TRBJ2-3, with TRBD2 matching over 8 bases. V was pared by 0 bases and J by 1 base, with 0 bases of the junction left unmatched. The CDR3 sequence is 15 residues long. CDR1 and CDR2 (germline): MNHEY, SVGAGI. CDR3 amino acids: CASSYSAGGTDTQYF. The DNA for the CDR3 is TGTGCCAGCAGTTACTCAGCGGGGGGCACAGATACGCAGTATTTT.

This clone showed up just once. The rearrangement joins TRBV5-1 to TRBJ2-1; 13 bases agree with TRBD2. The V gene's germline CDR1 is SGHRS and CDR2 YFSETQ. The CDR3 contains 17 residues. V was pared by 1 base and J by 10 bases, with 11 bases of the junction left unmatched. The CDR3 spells CASSLTSGGASINEQFF. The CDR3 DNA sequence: TGCGCCAGCAGCTTGACTAGCGGGGGGGCCAGTATCAACGAGCAGTTCTTC.

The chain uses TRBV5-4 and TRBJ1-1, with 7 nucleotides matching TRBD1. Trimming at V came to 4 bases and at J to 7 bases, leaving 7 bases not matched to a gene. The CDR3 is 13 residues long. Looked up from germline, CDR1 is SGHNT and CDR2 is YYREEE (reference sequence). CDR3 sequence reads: CASSLPGQVEAFF. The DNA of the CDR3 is TGTGCCAGCAGCCTACCTGGACAGGTTGAAGCTTTCTTT.

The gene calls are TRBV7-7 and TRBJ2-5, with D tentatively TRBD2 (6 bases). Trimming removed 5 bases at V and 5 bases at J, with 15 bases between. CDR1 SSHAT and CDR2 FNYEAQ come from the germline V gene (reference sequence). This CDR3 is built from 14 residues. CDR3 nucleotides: TGTGCCAGCAGCCTGGGACTCGCCGGGGAGACCCAGTACTTC. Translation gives CASSLGLAGETQYF.

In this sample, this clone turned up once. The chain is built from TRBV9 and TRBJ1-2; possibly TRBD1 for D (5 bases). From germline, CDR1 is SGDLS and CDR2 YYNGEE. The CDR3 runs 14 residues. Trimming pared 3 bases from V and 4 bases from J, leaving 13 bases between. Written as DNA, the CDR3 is TGTGCCAGCAGCGCCCCCGGGGGGGGCTATGGCTACACCTTC. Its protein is CASSAPGGGYGYTF.

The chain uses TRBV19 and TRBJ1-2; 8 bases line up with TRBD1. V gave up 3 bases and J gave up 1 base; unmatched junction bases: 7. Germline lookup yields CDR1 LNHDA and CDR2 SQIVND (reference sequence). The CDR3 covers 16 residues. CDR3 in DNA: TGTGCCAGTAGTATCACCGGGACAGGTGGTAACTATGGCTACACCTTC. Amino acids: CASSITGTGGNYGYTF.

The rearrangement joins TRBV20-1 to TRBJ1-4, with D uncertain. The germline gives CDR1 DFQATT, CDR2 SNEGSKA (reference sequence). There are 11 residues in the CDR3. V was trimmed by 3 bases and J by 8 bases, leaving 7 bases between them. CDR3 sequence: CSARVPEKLFF. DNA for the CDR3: TGCAGTGCTAGGGTCCCCGAAAAACTGTTTTTT.

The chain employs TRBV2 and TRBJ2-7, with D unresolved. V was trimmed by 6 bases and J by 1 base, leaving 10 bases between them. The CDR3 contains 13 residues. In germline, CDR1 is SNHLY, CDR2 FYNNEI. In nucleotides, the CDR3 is TGTGCCAGCAGCAAGCCTGGGTCCTACGAGCAGTACTTC. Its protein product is CASSKPGSYEQYF.

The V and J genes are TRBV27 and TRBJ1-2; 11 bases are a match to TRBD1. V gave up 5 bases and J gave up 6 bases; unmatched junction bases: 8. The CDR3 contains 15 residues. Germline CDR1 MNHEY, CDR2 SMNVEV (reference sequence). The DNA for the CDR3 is TGTGCCAGCAGTGGAGGGACAGGGGGGTGGGATGGCTACACCTTC. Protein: CASSGGTGGWDGYTF.

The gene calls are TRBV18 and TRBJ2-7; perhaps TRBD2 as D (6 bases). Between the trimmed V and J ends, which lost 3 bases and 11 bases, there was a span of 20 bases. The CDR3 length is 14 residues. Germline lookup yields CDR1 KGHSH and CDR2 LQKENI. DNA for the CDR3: TGTGCCAGCTCACCGGGCGGAGGGATTGTTGAGGAGTACTTC. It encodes CASSPGGGIVEEYF.

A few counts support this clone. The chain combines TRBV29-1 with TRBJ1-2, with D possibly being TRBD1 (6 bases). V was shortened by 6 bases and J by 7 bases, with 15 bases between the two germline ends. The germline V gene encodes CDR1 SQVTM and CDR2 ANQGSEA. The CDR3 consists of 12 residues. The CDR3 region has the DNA TGCAGCGTCGAGGACAGAGCTCTTGGCTACACCTTC. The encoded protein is CSVEDRALGYTF.

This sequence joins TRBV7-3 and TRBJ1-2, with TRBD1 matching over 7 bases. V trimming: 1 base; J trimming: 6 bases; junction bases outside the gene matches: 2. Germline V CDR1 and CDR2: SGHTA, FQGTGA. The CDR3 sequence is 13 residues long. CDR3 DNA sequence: TGTGCCAGCAGCTTAAAACAGGGGCATGGCTACACCTTC. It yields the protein CASSLKQGHGYTF.

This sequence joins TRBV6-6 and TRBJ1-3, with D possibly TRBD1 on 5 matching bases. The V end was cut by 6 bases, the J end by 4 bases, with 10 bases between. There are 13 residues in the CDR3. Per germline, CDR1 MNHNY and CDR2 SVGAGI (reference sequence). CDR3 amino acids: CASSQDMGNTIYF. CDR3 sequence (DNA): TGTGCCAGCAGCCAGGACATGGGAAACACCATATATTTT.

The CDR3 DNA is TGTGCCAGCAGTTCCCCGTCCTCCTACGAGCAGTACTTC. As protein: CASSSPSSYEQYF. The chain has TRBV6-5 and TRBJ2-7; D is uncertain. The CDR3 length is 13 residues. V was trimmed by 4 bases and J by 0 bases, leaving 7 bases between them. Germline V gene data show CDR1 as MNHEY and CDR2 as SVGAGI.

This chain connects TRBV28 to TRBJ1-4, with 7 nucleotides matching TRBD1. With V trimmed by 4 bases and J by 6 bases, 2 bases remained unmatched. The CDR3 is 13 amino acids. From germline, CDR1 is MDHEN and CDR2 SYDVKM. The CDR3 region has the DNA TGTGCCAGCAGTTCAGGGGGTTATGAAAAACTGTTTTTT. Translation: CASSSGGYEKLFF.

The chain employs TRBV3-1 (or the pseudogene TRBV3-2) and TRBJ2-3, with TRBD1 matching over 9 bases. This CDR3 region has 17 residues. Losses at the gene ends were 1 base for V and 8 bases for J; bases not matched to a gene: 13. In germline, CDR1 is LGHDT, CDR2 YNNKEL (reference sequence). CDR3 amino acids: CASSQAGTGRVRGTQYF. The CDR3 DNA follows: TGTGCCAGCAGCCAAGCCGGGACAGGGCGGGTACGAGGTACGCAGTATTTT.

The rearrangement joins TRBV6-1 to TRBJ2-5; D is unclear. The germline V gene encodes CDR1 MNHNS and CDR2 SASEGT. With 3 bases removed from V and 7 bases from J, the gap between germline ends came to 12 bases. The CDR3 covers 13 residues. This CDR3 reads CASSEPGLGTQYF. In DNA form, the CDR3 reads TGTGCCAGCAGTGAGCCAGGATTGGGGACCCAGTACTTC.

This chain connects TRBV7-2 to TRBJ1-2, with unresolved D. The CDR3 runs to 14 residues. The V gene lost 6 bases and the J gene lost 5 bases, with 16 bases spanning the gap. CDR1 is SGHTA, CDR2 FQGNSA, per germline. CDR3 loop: CASSLSTGGYGYTF. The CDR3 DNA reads TGTGCCAGCAGTCTCAGTACGGGCGGATATGGCTACACCTTC.

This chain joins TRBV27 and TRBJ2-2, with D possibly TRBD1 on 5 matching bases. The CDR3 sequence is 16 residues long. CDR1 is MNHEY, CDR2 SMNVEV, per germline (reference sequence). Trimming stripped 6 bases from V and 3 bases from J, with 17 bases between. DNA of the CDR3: TGTGCCAGCAGCCCTAATCAGGGAATTCACACCGGGGAGCTGTTTTTT. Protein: CASSPNQGIHTGELFF.

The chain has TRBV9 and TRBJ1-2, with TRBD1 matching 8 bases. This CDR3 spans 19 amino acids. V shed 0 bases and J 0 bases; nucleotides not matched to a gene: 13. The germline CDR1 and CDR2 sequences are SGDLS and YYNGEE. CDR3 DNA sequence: TGTGCCAGCAGCGTAGGCCGGGCGATGGGGACAGGTTCTAACTATGGCTACACCTTC. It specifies CASSVGRAMGTGSNYGYTF. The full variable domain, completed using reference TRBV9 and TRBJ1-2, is DSGVTQTPKHLITATGQRVTLRCSPRSGDLSVYWYQQSLDQGLQFLIQYYNGEERAKGNILERFSAQQFPDLHSELNLSSLELGDSALYFCASSVGRAMGTGSNYGYTFGSGTRLTVV.

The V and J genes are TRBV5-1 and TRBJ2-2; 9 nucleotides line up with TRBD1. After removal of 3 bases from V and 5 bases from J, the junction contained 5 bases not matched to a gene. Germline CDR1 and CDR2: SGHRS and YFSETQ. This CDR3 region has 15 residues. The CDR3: CASSSGTGITGELFF. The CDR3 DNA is TGCGCCAGCAGCTCCGGGACAGGGATTACCGGGGAGCTGTTTTTT.

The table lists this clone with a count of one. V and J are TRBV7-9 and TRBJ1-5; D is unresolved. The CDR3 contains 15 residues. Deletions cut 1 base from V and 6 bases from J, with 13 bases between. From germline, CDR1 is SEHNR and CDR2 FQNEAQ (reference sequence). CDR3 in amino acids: CASSLGDVWGQPQHF. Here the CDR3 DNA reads TGTGCCAGCAGCTTAGGAGATGTGTGGGGTCAGCCCCAGCATTTT.

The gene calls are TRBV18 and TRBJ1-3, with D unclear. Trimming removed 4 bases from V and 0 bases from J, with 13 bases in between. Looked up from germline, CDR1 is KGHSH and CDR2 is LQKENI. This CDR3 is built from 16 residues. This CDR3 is CASSRMDASSGNTIYF. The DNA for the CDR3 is TGTGCCAGCTCACGCATGGACGCAAGCTCTGGAAACACCATATATTTT.

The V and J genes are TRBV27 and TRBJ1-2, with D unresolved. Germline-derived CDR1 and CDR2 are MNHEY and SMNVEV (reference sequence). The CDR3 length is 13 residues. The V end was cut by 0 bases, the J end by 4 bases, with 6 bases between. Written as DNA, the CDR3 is TGTGCCAGCAGTTTATCGTCAGCCTATGGCTACACCTTC. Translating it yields CASSLSSAYGYTF.

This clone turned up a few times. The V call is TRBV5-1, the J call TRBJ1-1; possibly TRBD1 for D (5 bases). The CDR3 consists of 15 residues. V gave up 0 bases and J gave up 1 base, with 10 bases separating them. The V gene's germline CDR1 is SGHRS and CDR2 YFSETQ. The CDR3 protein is CASSLGAGRNTEAFF. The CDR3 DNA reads TGCGCCAGCAGCTTGGGTGCAGGGAGGAACACTGAAGCTTTCTTT.

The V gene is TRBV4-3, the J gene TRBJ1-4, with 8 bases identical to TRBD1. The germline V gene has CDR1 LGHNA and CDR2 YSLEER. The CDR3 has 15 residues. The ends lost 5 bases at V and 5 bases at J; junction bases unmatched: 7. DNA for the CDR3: TGCGCCAGCAGCGTTTCCGGGACAGGAAATGAAAAACTGTTTTTT. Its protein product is CASSVSGTGNEKLFF.

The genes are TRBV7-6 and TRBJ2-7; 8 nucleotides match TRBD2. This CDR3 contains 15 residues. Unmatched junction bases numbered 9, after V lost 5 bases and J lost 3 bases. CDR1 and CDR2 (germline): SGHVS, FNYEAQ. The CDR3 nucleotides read TGTGCCAGCAGCGCCCCCGGGACTAGGGGCTACGAGCAGTACTTC. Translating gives CASSAPGTRGYEQYF.

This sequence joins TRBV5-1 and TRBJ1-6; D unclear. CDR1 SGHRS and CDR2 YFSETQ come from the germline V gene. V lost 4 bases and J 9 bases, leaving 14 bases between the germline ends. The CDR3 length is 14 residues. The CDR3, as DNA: TGCGCCAGCAGCGCAGGTTCTAAGGGTTCACCCCTCCACTTT. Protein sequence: CASSAGSKGSPLHF.

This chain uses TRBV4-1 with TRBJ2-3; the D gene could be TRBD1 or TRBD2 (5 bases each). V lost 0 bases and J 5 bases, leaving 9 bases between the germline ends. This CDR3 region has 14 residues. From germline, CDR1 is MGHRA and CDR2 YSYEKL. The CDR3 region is CASSQDGGRDTQYF. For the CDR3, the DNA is TGCGCCAGCAGCCAAGATGGGGGTAGAGATACGCAGTATTTT.

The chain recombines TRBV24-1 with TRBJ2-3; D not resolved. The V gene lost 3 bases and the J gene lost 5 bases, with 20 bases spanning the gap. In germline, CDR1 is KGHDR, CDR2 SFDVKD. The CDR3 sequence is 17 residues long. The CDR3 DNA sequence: TGTGCCACCAGTGATCGACGGCCTGGCCTCCCCCGAGATACGCAGTATTTT. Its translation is CATSDRRPGLPRDTQYF.

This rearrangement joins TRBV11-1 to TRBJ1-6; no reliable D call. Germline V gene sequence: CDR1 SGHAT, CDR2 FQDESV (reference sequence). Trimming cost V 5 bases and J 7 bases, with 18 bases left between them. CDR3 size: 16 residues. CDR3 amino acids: CASSPARGGPNSPLHF. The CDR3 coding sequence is TGTGCCAGCAGCCCAGCCCGTGGAGGCCCCAATTCACCCCTCCACTTT.